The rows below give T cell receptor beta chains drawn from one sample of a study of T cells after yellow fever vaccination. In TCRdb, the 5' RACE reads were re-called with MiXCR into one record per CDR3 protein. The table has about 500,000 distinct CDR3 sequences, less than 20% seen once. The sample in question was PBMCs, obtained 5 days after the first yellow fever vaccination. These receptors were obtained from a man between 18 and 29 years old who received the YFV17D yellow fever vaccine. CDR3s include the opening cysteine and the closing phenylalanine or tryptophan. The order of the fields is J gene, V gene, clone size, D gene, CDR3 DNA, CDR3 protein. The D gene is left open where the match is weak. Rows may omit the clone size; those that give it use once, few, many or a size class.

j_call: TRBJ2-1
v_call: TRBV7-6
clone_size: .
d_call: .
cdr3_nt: TGTGCCAGCAGCCAAATAACGGGCAGGGGAAGGGATGAGCAGTTCTTC
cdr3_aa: CASSQITGRGRDEQFF

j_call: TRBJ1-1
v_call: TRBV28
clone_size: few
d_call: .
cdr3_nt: TGTGCCAGCGCATACGGGGGGGCTGGGAACACTGAAGCTTTCTTT
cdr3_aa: CASAYGGAGNTEAFF

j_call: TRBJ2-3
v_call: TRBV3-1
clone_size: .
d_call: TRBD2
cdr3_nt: TGTGCCAGCAGCCGGCGTCACGGGGGGGCCTCGGCAGATACGCAGTATTTT
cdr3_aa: CASSRRHGGASADTQYF

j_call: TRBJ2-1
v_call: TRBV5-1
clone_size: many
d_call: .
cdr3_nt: TGCGCCAGCAGCTTGGAATTAGGGCCGTGGGGCGATGAGCAGTTCTTC
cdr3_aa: CASSLELGPWGDEQFF

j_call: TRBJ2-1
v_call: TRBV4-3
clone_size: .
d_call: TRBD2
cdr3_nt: TGCGCCAGCAGCGTCGAAGCGGGGGGGAACAATGAGCAGTTCTTC
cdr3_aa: CASSVEAGGNNEQFF

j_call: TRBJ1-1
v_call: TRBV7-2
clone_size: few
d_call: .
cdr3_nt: TGTGCCAGCAGCTTAGTTGTGGGGCAGAACACTGAAGCTTTCTTT
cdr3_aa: CASSLVVGQNTEAFF

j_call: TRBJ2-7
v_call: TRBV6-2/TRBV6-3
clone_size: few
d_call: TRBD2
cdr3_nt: TGTGCCAGCACCCCACTAGCGGGGACGTACGAGCAGTACTTC
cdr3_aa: CASTPLAGTYEQYF

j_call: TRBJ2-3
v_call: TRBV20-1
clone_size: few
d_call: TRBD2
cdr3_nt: TGCAGTGCAATGAGCGGGGGGGCCCCCACAGATACGCAGTATTTT
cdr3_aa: CSAMSGGAPTDTQYF

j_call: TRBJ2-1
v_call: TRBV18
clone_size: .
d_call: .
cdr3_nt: TGTGCCAGCTCACCACCGTTCTGGGATGAGCAGTTCTTC
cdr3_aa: CASSPPFWDEQFF

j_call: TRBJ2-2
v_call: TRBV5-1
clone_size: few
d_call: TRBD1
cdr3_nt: TGCGCCAGCAGCACGGGACAGGCCACCGGGGAGCTGTTTTTT
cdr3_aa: CASSTGQATGELFF

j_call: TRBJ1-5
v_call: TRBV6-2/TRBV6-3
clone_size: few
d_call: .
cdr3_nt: TGTGCCAGCAGTTACCAGTATAGCAATCAGCCCCAGCATTTT
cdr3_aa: CASSYQYSNQPQHF